Listed below are T cell receptor beta chains from one sample, sequenced in a study of spatial heterogeneity in lung cancer. One entry per CDR3 protein results from TCRdb running MiXCR on the 5' RACE reads. The sample shows 110,000 or so distinct CDR3 sequences, 9.5% to 14% of them seen only once. The sample was PBMCs, taken at follow-up. These receptors were taken from a female donor with early-stage non-small cell lung cancer. Each CDR3 is given with its conserved first and last residue. Fields, in order: J gene, V gene, D gene, CDR3 protein. D genes are given only for firm matches.

j_call: TRBJ2-2; v_call: TRBV28; d_call: TRBD2; cdr3_aa: CASSPRTRGGAGELFF
j_call: TRBJ1-4; v_call: TRBV28; d_call: -; cdr3_aa: CASRLNRANEKLFF
j_call: TRBJ2-7; v_call: TRBV12-3/TRBV12-4; d_call: -; cdr3_aa: CASTMGRASYEQYF
j_call: TRBJ1-2; v_call: TRBV28; d_call: -; cdr3_aa: CASSLSYGYTF
j_call: TRBJ2-3; v_call: TRBV7-2; d_call: -; cdr3_aa: CASSLGPSVDTQYF
j_call: TRBJ1-4; v_call: TRBV14; d_call: -; cdr3_aa: CANSQRGTNEKLFF
j_call: TRBJ2-7; v_call: TRBV7-8; d_call: -; cdr3_aa: CASTTNRKSYEQYF
j_call: TRBJ2-1; v_call: TRBV29-1; d_call: TRBD2; cdr3_aa: CSEIAGDVDEQFF
j_call: TRBJ2-5; v_call: TRBV27; d_call: -; cdr3_aa: CASSFRQGTQETQYF
j_call: TRBJ2-1; v_call: TRBV5-1; d_call: TRBD2; cdr3_aa: CASSLSGSGNEQFF
j_call: TRBJ2-1; v_call: TRBV9; d_call: TRBD2; cdr3_aa: CASSVGLAGGGVHNEQFF